What follows are 31 T cell receptor beta chains derived from one specimen sequenced in a study of OX40 agonist ivuxolimab in advanced cancers. The data were produced by immunoSEQ multiplex PCR, yet TCRdb's version contains in-frame clones alone and is incomplete. The sample shows under 100,000 clones, over 80% of them seen only once. Sequences were derived from CD4+ or CD8+ T cells sorted from blood, sampled in a trial of the OX40 agonist ivuxolimab. These receptors were collected from an adult with an advanced solid tumor such as melanoma, head and neck, liver or kidney cancer.

The rearrangement joins TRBV7-2 to TRBJ2-7; 7 bases agree with TRBD2. V trimming: 6 bases; J trimming: 9 bases; junction bases outside the gene matches: 14. The CDR3 sequence is 14 residues long. The germline V gene has CDR1 SGHTA and CDR2 FQGNSA. Written as DNA, the CDR3 is TGTGCCAGCAGGTCCGGGACTACCGTCGATCGGCAGTACTTC. It yields the protein CASRSGTTVDRQYF. Complete variable domain (other parts from reference TRBV7-2 and TRBJ2-7): GAGVSQSPSNKVTEKGKDVELRCDPISGHTALYWYRQSLGQGLEFLIYFQGNSAPDKSGLPSDRFSAERTGGSVSTLTIQRTQQEDSAVYLCASRSGTTVDRQYFGPGTRLTVT.

This chain joins TRBV5-1 and TRBJ1-4; 10 nucleotides agree with TRBD1. Germline CDR1 is SGHRS and CDR2 is YFSETQ. This CDR3 has 14 residues. V dropped 4 bases and J dropped 10; count of bases not matched to a gene: 7. Written as DNA, the CDR3 is TGCGCCAGCAGCCCCCGGGACAGGGGTGGAAAACTGTTTTTT. It translates to CASSPRDRGGKLFF.

CDR3 nucleotides: TGTGCCAGCAGCTTACTCGGGGACTCTGGAAACACCATATATTTT. This encodes CASSLLGDSGNTIYF. The chain uses TRBV11-3 and TRBJ1-3; D unresolved. V was clipped by 2 bases and J by 0 bases, with 8 bases between them. The CDR3 is 15 amino acids. The germline V gene encodes CDR1 SGHNT and CDR2 YENEEA.

This clone was seen only once. The rearrangement uses TRBV7-9 and TRBJ2-1; possible D gene TRBD1, 6 bases. From germline, CDR1 is SEHNR and CDR2 FQNEAQ (reference sequence). CDR3 length equals 14 residues. The V end lost 1 base, the J end lost 12 bases, and 16 bases lay between the germline ends. CDR3 nucleotides: TGTGCCAGCAGCTTAGGTCTAGCAGGGGTGGGGCAGTTCTTC. This gives the protein CASSLGLAGVGQFF.

The chain recombines TRBV14 with TRBJ2-1; 11 bases map to TRBD2. The CDR3 runs 14 residues. Germline V lookup: CDR1 SGHDN, CDR2 FVKESK. V shed 1 base and J 8 bases; nucleotides not matched to a gene: 1. The CDR3 DNA sequence: TGTGCCAGCAGCCAAGGACTAGCGGGATATGAGCAGTTCTTC. Protein: CASSQGLAGYEQFF.

The chain has TRBV28 and TRBJ2-3; the match to TRBD2 covers 7 bases. CDR3 length: 17 amino acids. The germline V gene has CDR1 MDHEN and CDR2 SYDVKM. V was clipped by 2 bases and J by 4 bases; unmatched bases: 12. In nucleotides, the CDR3 is TGTGCCAGCAGTTTAAACCTCGGGGCTCGGGAGGCAGATACGCAGTATTTT. This translates into CASSLNLGAREADTQYF.

The rearrangement joins TRBV5-1 to TRBJ2-5, with 13 bases lining up with TRBD2. There are 16 residues in the CDR3. With 3 bases clipped from V and 5 bases from J, the junction kept 7 bases outside the gene matches. The germline gives CDR1 SGHRS, CDR2 YFSETQ. In DNA, the CDR3 is TGCGCCAGCAGCTCCGGACTAGCGGGAGTAAGTGAGACCCAGTACTTC. Translating it yields CASSSGLAGVSETQYF.

V usage is TRBV5-1 and J usage is TRBJ2-2; TRBD2 is a possible D gene (5 bases). CDR3 length: 16 amino acids. The germline V and J ends were trimmed by 4 bases and 4 bases, with 17 bases remaining between them. Germline V gene lookup returns CDR1 SGHRS and CDR2 YFSETQ. The CDR3 region has the DNA TGCGCCAGCAGCCGTGTCTGGGCTGAGGGCACCGGGGAGCTGTTTTTT. Encoded protein: CASSRVWAEGTGELFF.

This clone was counted between two and nine times. This chain joins TRBV10-3 and TRBJ1-1, with a possible D match to TRBD1 (5 bases). Germline V gene lookup returns CDR1 ENHRY and CDR2 SYGVKD. The CDR3 is 12 amino acids. The germline V and J ends were trimmed by 6 bases and 2 bases, with 7 bases remaining between them. The CDR3 nucleotides read TGTGCCATCAGACAGGTCAACACTGAAGCTTTCTTT. Protein sequence: CAIRQVNTEAFF.

The rearrangement links TRBV11-3 to TRBJ1-1; 7 nucleotides line up with TRBD1. CDR3 size: 16 residues. Germline V gene sequence: CDR1 SGHNT, CDR2 YENEEA. V was clipped by 1 base and J by 0 bases; unmatched bases: 5. The DNA for the CDR3 is TGTGCCAGCAGCTTAGTACCGACAGGGTTGAACACTGAAGCTTTCTTT. Amino acids: CASSLVPTGLNTEAFF.

This clone was seen at least ten times. This rearrangement joins TRBV4-2 to TRBJ2-2, with 7 bases fitting TRBD2. CDR3 size: 17 residues. J was trimmed by 6 bases and V by 2 bases; bases with no gene match: 12. Germline V gene sequence: CDR1 LGHNA, CDR2 YNFKEQ. The DNA for the CDR3 is TGTGCCAGCAGCCAAAGGTCGGGGGGAGGGTTTCCCGGGGAGCTGTTTTTT. Protein product: CASSQRSGGGFPGELFF.

The genes are TRBV10-3 and TRBJ2-5; D not certain. Trimming cost V 0 bases and J 4 bases, with 6 bases left between them. Germline V CDR1 and CDR2: ENHRY, SYGVKD. The CDR3 runs to 13 residues. In DNA form, the CDR3 reads TGTGCCATCAGTGAGTCAGGTGGAGAGACCCAGTACTTC. Translated: CAISESGGETQYF.

The V and J genes are TRBV18 and TRBJ1-1; D is unclear. Trimming took 3 bases from V and 0 from J, leaving 11 bases between them. Germline values: CDR1 KGHSH, CDR2 LQKENI. The CDR3 has 15 residues. This CDR3 reads CASSPGLGMNTEAFF. For the CDR3, the DNA is TGTGCCAGCTCACCCGGATTGGGGATGAACACTGAAGCTTTCTTT.

This chain joins TRBV5-1 and TRBJ2-3; D is perhaps TRBD1 (7 bases). The V end was cut by 0 bases, the J end by 6 bases, with 20 bases between. Germline assignment: CDR1 SGHRS and CDR2 YFSETQ. This CDR3 is 17 amino acids long. This CDR3 reads CASSLALGTPRGDTQYF. For the CDR3, the DNA is TGCGCCAGCAGCTTGGCCTTAGGGACTCCCAGGGGGGATACGCAGTATTTT.

This clone was detected only a few times. The chain uses TRBV7-9 and TRBJ2-3; 11 positions match TRBD2. The length of the CDR3 is 15 residues. CDR1 is SEHNR and CDR2 is FQNEAQ in the germline V gene (reference sequence). V shed 5 bases, J shed 6 bases, and the junction held 7 bases outside the gene matches. This CDR3 reads CASSLLAGGYDTQYF. The CDR3 DNA reads as TGTGCCAGCAGCCTATTAGCGGGAGGGTATGATACGCAGTATTTT.

This clone is a singleton in its sample. The gene calls are TRBV19 and TRBJ2-3; no clear D gene. Between the trimmed V and J ends, which lost 5 bases and 10 bases, there was a span of 16 bases. The length of the CDR3 is 13 residues. The germline V gene has CDR1 LNHDA and CDR2 SQIVND (reference sequence). The CDR3 DNA is TGTGCCAGTAGTCCGCTCGGGCCTGAGTCGCAGTATTTT. Its translation is CASSPLGPESQYF.

The chain has TRBV4-2 and TRBJ2-1, with 9 bases lining up with TRBD2. Germline lookup yields CDR1 LGHNA and CDR2 YNFKEQ. J lost 0 bases, V lost 1 base, and 7 bases had no gene match. This CDR3 contains 18 residues. CDR3 loop: CASSQGLAGPYSYNEQFF. Written as DNA, the CDR3 is TGTGCCAGCAGCCAAGGGCTAGCGGGGCCCTACTCCTACAATGAGCAGTTCTTC.

V and J are TRBV6-1 and TRBJ1-1, with D perhaps TRBD1 (6 bases). Trimming removed 11 bases at V and 5 bases at J, with 18 bases between. The CDR3 loop spans 13 amino acids. Germline V lookup: CDR1 MNHNS, CDR2 SASEGT. CDR3 region: CAGGGDRRTEAFF. DNA of the CDR3: TGTGCCGGAGGGGGGGACCGTAGAACTGAAGCTTTCTTT.

This chain uses TRBV6-5 with TRBJ1-2; 7 nucleotides match TRBD1. J was trimmed by 8 bases and V by 8 bases; bases with no gene match: 8. The CDR3 consists of 12 residues. CDR1 and CDR2 (germline): MNHEY, SVGAGI. The CDR3 region is CASGPTGLGYTF. CDR3 nucleotide sequence: TGTGCCAGCGGCCCGACAGGGTTGGGCTACACCTTC.

The sample holds one count of this clone. This chain connects TRBV7-3 to TRBJ2-2; D is perhaps TRBD1 (7 bases). The length of the CDR3 is 15 residues. Germline assignment: CDR1 SGHTA and CDR2 FQGTGA. Trimming left V 4 bases short and J 6 bases short, with 15 bases between. CDR3 DNA sequence: TGTGCCAGCAGCTCCAGGGGGGTCGAGTCCGGGGAGCTGTTTTTT. It encodes CASSSRGVESGELFF.

V is TRBV29-1 and J is TRBJ2-1; D is undetermined. Trimming left V 6 bases short and J 4 bases short, with 16 bases between. Germline assignment: CDR1 SQVTM and CDR2 ANQGSEA. This CDR3 has 14 residues. CDR3 nucleotide sequence: TGCAGCGTCCCCGAGCGACCCGGTTACAATGAGCAGTTCTTC. Encoded protein: CSVPERPGYNEQFF.

The V call is TRBV7-3, the J call TRBJ1-2; 12 nucleotides match TRBD1. Germline V lookup: CDR1 SGHTA, CDR2 FQGTGA. This CDR3 contains 15 residues. The J segment lost 8 bases and the V segment lost 0 bases, leaving 4 bases of the junction unmatched. The CDR3 nucleotides read TGTGCCAGCAGCTTAACGGGACAGGGGGCGGGAGGCTACACCTTC. Translation gives CASSLTGQGAGGYTF. The full variable domain, its missing parts supplied by reference TRBV7-3 and TRBJ1-2, is GAGVSQTPSNKVTEKGKYVELRCDPISGHTALYWYRQSLGQGPEFLIYFQGTGAADDSGLPNDRFFAVRPEGSVSTLKIQRTERGDSAVYLCASSLTGQGAGGYTFGSGTRLTVV.

This chain connects TRBV7-8 to TRBJ2-3; D remains unclear. CDR1 is SGHVS and CDR2 is FQNEAQ in the germline V gene. The CDR3 totals 15 residues. Trimming took off 6 bases at V and 5 bases at J, with 18 bases between the two ends. The CDR3 bases are TGTGCCAGCAGGCCACTCGAAACGTCCCAAGATACGCAGTATTTT. It codes for CASRPLETSQDTQYF.

The chain couples TRBV4-2 to TRBJ2-3, with D perhaps TRBD1 or TRBD2 (5 bases each). CDR1 LGHNA and CDR2 YNFKEQ come from the germline V gene. CDR3 size: 17 residues. The V end was cut by 1 base, the J end by 1 base, with 15 bases between. The DNA of the CDR3 is TGTGCCAGCAGCCAAGGTCACGGGACCCCTGGCACAGATACGCAGTATTTT. Amino acid sequence: CASSQGHGTPGTDTQYF.

This chain links TRBV7-2 with TRBJ2-7; D is possibly TRBD2 (6 bases). From germline, CDR1 is SGHTA and CDR2 FQGNSA. The CDR3 is 13 amino acids. V was pared by 4 bases and J by 2 bases, with 9 bases between. CDR3 sequence (DNA): TGTGCCAGCAGCTACTGGGGGGCCTACGAGCAGTACTTC. Protein product: CASSYWGAYEQYF.

The chain recombines TRBV11-3 with TRBJ2-5, with 10 positions matching TRBD2. Germline lookup yields CDR1 SGHNT and CDR2 YENEEA. V shed 5 bases and J 9 bases; nucleotides not matched to a gene: 9. The CDR3 sequence is 14 residues long. This chain's CDR3 is CASSPGLADVAQYF. The CDR3 region has the DNA TGTGCCAGCAGCCCCGGACTAGCGGACGTGGCCCAGTACTTC.

The chain joins TRBV9 to TRBJ1-2; D remains ambiguous. Looked up from germline, CDR1 is SGDLS and CDR2 is YYNGEE. V was shortened by 4 bases and J by 7 bases, with 11 bases between the two germline ends. The CDR3 length is 12 residues. Written as DNA, the CDR3 is TGTGCCAGCAGCTTGAGGTACGGTGGCTACACCTTC. Translation gives CASSLRYGGYTF.

The gene calls are TRBV5-4 and TRBJ2-1; 9 nucleotides agree with TRBD2. Germline CDR1 is SGHNT and CDR2 is YYREEE (reference sequence). Trimming removed 9 bases from V and 8 bases from J; junction bases left unmatched: 9. This CDR3 region has 13 residues. In nucleotides, the CDR3 is TGTGCCATCAAGCGGGAGGCCGGTGATGAGCAGTTCTTC. Translation: CAIKREAGDEQFF.

The chain employs TRBV11-3 and TRBJ2-2; D remains ambiguous. With 0 bases removed from V and 0 bases from J, the gap between germline ends came to 8 bases. The CDR3 is 16 residues long. CDR1 and CDR2 (germline): SGHNT, YENEEA. CDR3 region: CASSLDWAANTGELFF. CDR3 nucleotide sequence: TGTGCCAGCAGCTTAGATTGGGCAGCGAACACCGGGGAGCTGTTTTTT.

This rearrangement joins TRBV12-5 to TRBJ1-2; 7 nucleotides agree with TRBD1. CDR1 and CDR2 (germline): LGHNT, FRNRAP. Germline trimming cut 1 base from V and 3 bases from J; bases unmatched to any gene: 8. The CDR3 is 16 residues long. For the CDR3, the DNA is TGTGCTAGTGGTTTGGACGACAGGGTCTGGGACTATGGCTACACCTTC. The encoded protein is CASGLDDRVWDYGYTF.

J is TRBJ2-1 and V is TRBV7-2; 13 bases line up with TRBD2. The CDR3 is 15 amino acids. Germline-derived CDR1 and CDR2 are SGHTA and FQGNSA. V trimming: 5 bases; J trimming: 7 bases; junction bases outside the gene matches: 5. The DNA for the CDR3 is TGTGCCAGCAGCCGGACTAGCGGGAGAGATAATGAGCAGTTCTTC. This gives the protein CASSRTSGRDNEQFF. The full variable domain, rest sourced from reference TRBV7-2 and TRBJ2-1, is GAGVSQSPSNKVTEKGKDVELRCDPISGHTALYWYRQSLGQGLEFLIYFQGNSAPDKSGLPSDRFSAERTGGSVSTLTIQRTQQEDSAVYLCASSRTSGRDNEQFFGPGTRLTVL.